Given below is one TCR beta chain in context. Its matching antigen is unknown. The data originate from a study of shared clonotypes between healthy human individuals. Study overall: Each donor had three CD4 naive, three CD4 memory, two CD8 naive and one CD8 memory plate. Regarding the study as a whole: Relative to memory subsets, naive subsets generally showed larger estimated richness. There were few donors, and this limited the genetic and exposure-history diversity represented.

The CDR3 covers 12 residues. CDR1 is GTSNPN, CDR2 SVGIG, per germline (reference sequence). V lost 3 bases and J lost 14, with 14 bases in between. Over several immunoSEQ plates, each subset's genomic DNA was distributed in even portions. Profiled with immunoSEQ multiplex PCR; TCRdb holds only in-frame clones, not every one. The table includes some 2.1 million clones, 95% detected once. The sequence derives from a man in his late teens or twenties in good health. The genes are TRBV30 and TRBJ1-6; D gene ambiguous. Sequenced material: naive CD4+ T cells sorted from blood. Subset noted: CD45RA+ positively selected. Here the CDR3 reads CAWRGPLGALHF. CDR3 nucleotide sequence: TGTGCCTGGAGAGGTCCCCTTGGGGCCCTCCACTTT.